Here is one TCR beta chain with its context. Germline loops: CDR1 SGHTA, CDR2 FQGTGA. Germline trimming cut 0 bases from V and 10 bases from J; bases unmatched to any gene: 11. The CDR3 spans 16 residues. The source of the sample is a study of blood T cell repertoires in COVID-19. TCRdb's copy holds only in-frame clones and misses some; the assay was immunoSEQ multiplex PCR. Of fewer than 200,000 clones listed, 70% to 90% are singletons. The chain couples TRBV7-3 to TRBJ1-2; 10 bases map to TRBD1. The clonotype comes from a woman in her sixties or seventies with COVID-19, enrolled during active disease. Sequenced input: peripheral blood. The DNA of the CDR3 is TGTGCCAGCAGCTTAACGTGGACAGGGGGGAGGGATGACTACACCTTC. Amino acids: CASSLTWTGGRDDYTF.